The 23 T cell receptor beta chains listed next were all sequenced from one sample in a study of low-dose radiotherapy and immunotherapy resistance in tumors. Alpha- and beta-chain coverage of first-strand cDNA came from TRAV- and TRBV-specific primers. TCRs were amplified for around 20 PCR cycles with a constant-region primer and V-primer adapter. TCRdb ran MiXCR on the reads and lists one entry per CDR3 protein. The data contain around 69,000 distinct CDR3 sequences, roughly 30% of them singletons. Time point denoted: before trial treatment. The input for sequencing was PBMCs, taken before treatment. The receptor source for this set is a female donor with ovarian cancer.

This clonotype was detected ten times or more. The gene calls are TRBV19 and TRBJ1-1, with unresolved D. This CDR3 is built from 11 residues. Trimming pared 4 bases from V and 7 bases from J, leaving 7 bases between. CDR1 and CDR2 from the germline V gene are LNHDA and SQIVND (reference sequence). CDR3 nucleotide sequence: TGTGCCAGTAGTAGGCGGGTTGAAGCTTTCTTT. This sequence encodes CASSRRVEAFF. Full variable domain (remainder filled in from reference TRBV19 and TRBJ1-1): DGGITQSPKYLFRKEGQNVTLSCEQNLNHDAMYWYRQDPGQGLRLIYYSQIVNDFQKGDIAEGYSVSREKKESFPLTVTSAQKNPTAFYLCASSRRVEAFFGQGTRLTVV.

This clonotype came up many times. V gene TRBV6-2 or TRBV6-3 combines with J gene TRBJ1-6; unclear D gene. Germline CDR1 is MNHEY and CDR2 is SVGEGT. Trimming removed 4 bases from V and 7 bases from J, with 11 bases in between. The CDR3 spans 14 residues. The CDR3 reads CASSLEAINSPLHF. Here the CDR3 DNA reads TGTGCCAGCAGTTTGGAAGCGATAAATTCACCCCTCCACTTT.

This clonotype appeared many times. The gene calls are TRBV28 and TRBJ2-7, with D hard to call. Trimming took 3 bases from V and 0 from J, leaving 15 bases between them. Germline loops: CDR1 MDHEN, CDR2 SYDVKM. The CDR3 has 16 residues. The CDR3 sequence: CASSFGKGLSSYEQYF. DNA for the CDR3: TGTGCCAGCAGTTTTGGGAAAGGATTGAGCTCCTACGAGCAGTACTTC.

A word on this clonotype: Only one base separates this from a far larger clonotype, so it likely reflects a read error. This sequence joins TRBV1 and TRBJ1-5; no check of the table's D call, TRBD1, against the DNA was made. TRBV1 is an annotated pseudogene. The CDR3 runs to 18 residues. CDR3 region: CASSQETPETGGNRPQHF. In nucleotides, the CDR3 is TGCGCCAGCAGCCAAGAAACCCCTGAGACAGGGGGTAATCGGCCCCAGCATTTT.

This clonotype was recorded many times. The chain joins TRBV10-3 to TRBJ1-2, with TRBD1 as a possible D gene (5 bases). V lost 0 bases, J lost 3 bases, and 11 bases lay in between. Germline values: CDR1 ENHRY, CDR2 SYGVKD. The length of the CDR3 is 15 residues. DNA of the CDR3: TGTGCCATCAGTGAGTCGACGGAGGGGTACTATGGCTACACCTTC. Translating it yields CAISESTEGYYGYTF.

This clonotype was picked up many times. The chain has TRBV7-9 and TRBJ1-4; 9 bases align to TRBD1. This CDR3 has 15 residues. The J segment lost 7 bases and the V segment lost 3 bases, leaving 6 bases of the junction unmatched. Germline CDR1 SEHNR, CDR2 FQNEAQ (reference sequence). Written as DNA, the CDR3 is TGTGCCAGCAGCTTCACAGGGGGCGGAATTGAAAAACTGTTTTTT. Translation gives CASSFTGGGIEKLFF.

This clonotype was recorded at least ten times. The gene calls are TRBV7-8 and TRBJ1-5; 9 bases agree with TRBD1. CDR1 is SGHVS, CDR2 FQNEAQ, per germline. This CDR3 comprises 16 residues. V was pared by 0 bases and J by 12 bases, with 12 bases of the junction left unmatched. CDR3 amino acids: CASSLASRTGAPGQHF. DNA for the CDR3: TGTGCCAGCAGCTTAGCGTCCCGGACAGGGGCCCCGGGCCAGCATTTT.

This chain links TRBV11-2 with TRBJ2-3, with a possible D match to TRBD2 (5 bases). There are 17 residues in the CDR3. CDR1 is SGHAT and CDR2 is FQNNGV in the germline V gene. V lost 7 bases and J 0 bases, leaving 20 bases between the germline ends. CDR3 sequence reads: CASTKVGGGRSTDTQYF. CDR3 nucleotides: TGTGCCAGCACCAAAGTAGGCGGCGGGCGAAGCACAGATACGCAGTATTTT.

This clonotype was observed at least ten times. This chain joins TRBV28 and TRBJ2-7; maybe TRBD2 (6 bases). Germline V gives CDR1 MDHEN, CDR2 SYDVKM. There are 14 residues in the CDR3. Trimming took 3 bases from V and 6 from J, leaving 15 bases between them. DNA for the CDR3: TGTGCCAGCAGTTTCGGTAGGGGAGGTTTCGAGCAGTACTTC. As protein: CASSFGRGGFEQYF. Based on the CDR3 plus reference TRBV28 and TRBJ2-7, the full variable domain is DVKVTQSSRYLVKRTGEKVFLECVQDMDHENMFWYRQDPGLGLRLIYFSYDVKMKEKGDIPEGYSVSREKKERFSLILESASTNQTSMYLCASSFGRGGFEQYFGPGTRLTVT.

The sample holds many counts of this clonotype. The junction departs from the called germline gene at one end, perhaps through a read error. The chain uses TRBV6-2 or TRBV6-3 and TRBJ2-7; the D call may be TRBD1 or TRBD2 (5 bases each). This CDR3 is built from 11 residues. CDR1 and CDR2 from the germline V gene are MNHEY and SVGEGT. The CDR3 sequence: CASSRGGYSNF. CDR3 nucleotides: TGTGCCAGCAGTCGGGGCGGATACTCGAACTTC.

The chain joins TRBV28 to TRBJ2-3; TRBD2 aligns across 14 bases. J was trimmed by 4 bases and V by 5 bases; bases with no gene match: 5. Germline V lookup: CDR1 MDHEN, CDR2 SYDVKM. The CDR3 covers 16 residues. CDR3 bases: TGTGCCAGCAGTCGCGGGACTAGCGGGAGCGCAGATACGCAGTATTTT. Its translation: CASSRGTSGSADTQYF.

The table lists this clonotype with many counts. A read error may account for a junction end that differs from germline. The chain carries TRBV7-7 and TRBJ2-1; maybe TRBD2 (8 bases). The germline V gene encodes CDR1 SSHAT and CDR2 FNYEAQ (reference sequence). There are 16 residues in the CDR3. The CDR3: CASSLGGGRNYNEQFF. In DNA form, the CDR3 reads TGTGCTAGCAGCTTAGGGGGCGGGAGGAATTACAATGAGCAGTTCTTC.

This clonotype has just a few counts. The chain carries TRBV28 and TRBJ1-5; D is uncertain. This CDR3 has 13 amino acids. Germline CDR1 reads MDHEN; CDR2 reads SYDVKM. Trimming cost V 4 bases and J 3 bases, with 7 bases left between them. CDR3 in DNA: TGTGCCAGCAGTTCCGATTCCAATCAGCCCCAGCATTTT. Its protein is CASSSDSNQPQHF.

This clonotype was detected only a few times. Its ends do not fully match the called genes, so a read error is possible. As DNA, the CDR3 is TGCGCCAGCAGCCCCTTATCTCCTAGCGGGAGCACAGATACGCAGTATTTT. Translated: CASSPLSPSGSTDTQYF. The rearrangement links TRBV5-3 to TRBJ2-3; 8 nucleotides align to TRBD2. TRBV5-3 is given ORF status, its function remaining uncertain. CDR3 length: 17 residues.

The V and J genes are TRBV24-1 and TRBJ2-1; D uncertain. CDR1 KGHDR and CDR2 SFDVKD come from the germline V gene. This CDR3 contains 17 residues. Trimming shortened V by 4 bases and J by 8 bases, and 23 bases separated the two germline ends. DNA for the CDR3: TGTGCCACCAGTGACCCGTTCTCACCGTCGGACGCAGATGAGCAGTTCTTC. Translated: CATSDPFSPSDADEQFF.

This clonotype was observed a few times. It is unclear where the CDR3 begins or ends on the DNA, so no DNA is shown, and the CDR3 is as TCRdb lists it. The chain employs TRBV5-4 and TRBJ2-2; the D segment call TRBD2 is taken from the table without a DNA check. 18 amino acids form the CDR3, both terminal residues included. CDR1 SGHNT and CDR2 YYREEE come from the germline V gene (reference sequence). CDR3 in amino acids: CASSLVGRGGLGPGSCFF.

V usage is TRBV2 and J usage is TRBJ1-3; maybe TRBD1 (5 bases). This CDR3 is 15 amino acids long. Trimming stripped 1 base from V and 0 bases from J, with 7 bases between. Germline assignment: CDR1 SNHLY and CDR2 FYNNEI. For the CDR3, the DNA is TGTGCCAGCAGTGAAGACAGGCCCTCTGGAAACACCATATATTTT. It encodes CASSEDRPSGNTIYF.

This clonotype was observed a few times. J is TRBJ2-7 and V is TRBV5-1; the match to TRBD1 covers 10 bases. The CDR3 runs to 15 residues. The germline CDR1 and CDR2 sequences are SGHRS and YFSETQ. V gave up 0 bases and J gave up 4 bases; unmatched junction bases: 4. CDR3 sequence reads: CASSLVGTGEYEQYF. DNA for the CDR3: TGCGCCAGCAGCTTGGTTGGGACAGGGGAATACGAGCAGTACTTC.

This clonotype was found many times. The chain uses TRBV12-3 or TRBV12-4 and TRBJ1-4; D uncertain. The CDR3 spans 13 residues. V lost 2 bases and J lost 1, with 2 bases in between. DNA for the CDR3: TGTGCCAGCAGTTTACGAACTAATGAAAAACTGTTTTTT. Translating gives CASSLRTNEKLFF.

This clonotype was seen ten or more times. J is TRBJ1-2 and V is TRBV11-2; 7 bases fit TRBD1. In germline, CDR1 is SGHAT, CDR2 FQNNGV. J gave up 7 bases and V 3 bases, and 11 bases lay outside the gene matches. The CDR3 extends over 15 amino acids. This chain's CDR3 is CASSLSRGSPRGYTF. The CDR3 bases are TGTGCCAGCAGCTTGTCCAGGGGGTCCCCCCGTGGCTACACCTTC.

The J gene is TRBJ2-2, the V gene TRBV28; D is unclear. CDR1 MDHEN and CDR2 SYDVKM come from the germline V gene. The CDR3 is made up of 16 amino acids. Trimming took off 6 bases at V and 6 bases at J, with 20 bases between the two ends. CDR3 DNA sequence: TGTGCCAGCAGCCCGCTTGGTGGGTCGAAATCCGGGGAGCTGTTTTTT. The encoded protein is CASSPLGGSKSGELFF.

The chain links TRBV5-4 to TRBJ2-7; the match to TRBD1 covers 9 bases. V lost 7 bases and J lost 1; bases outside the gene matches: 9. The length of the CDR3 is 15 residues. Germline V gene data show CDR1 as SGHNT and CDR2 as YYREEE (reference sequence). The CDR3 bases are TGTGCCAGCTCCGGGGGACAGGGACAATCCTACGAGCAGTACTTC. This sequence encodes CASSGGQGQSYEQYF.

This clonotype was seen repeatedly, ten times or more. CDR3 in amino acids: CAISAGPAGGQTSTDTQYF. The DNA of the CDR3 is TGTGCCATCAGTGCTGGGCCCGCGGGGGGCCAAACTAGCACAGATACGCAGTATTTT. The rearrangement uses TRBV10-3 and TRBJ2-3; 8 bases map to TRBD2. V dropped 4 bases and J dropped 0; count of bases not matched to a gene: 15. Germline loops: CDR1 ENHRY, CDR2 SYGVKD. The CDR3 runs to 19 residues.